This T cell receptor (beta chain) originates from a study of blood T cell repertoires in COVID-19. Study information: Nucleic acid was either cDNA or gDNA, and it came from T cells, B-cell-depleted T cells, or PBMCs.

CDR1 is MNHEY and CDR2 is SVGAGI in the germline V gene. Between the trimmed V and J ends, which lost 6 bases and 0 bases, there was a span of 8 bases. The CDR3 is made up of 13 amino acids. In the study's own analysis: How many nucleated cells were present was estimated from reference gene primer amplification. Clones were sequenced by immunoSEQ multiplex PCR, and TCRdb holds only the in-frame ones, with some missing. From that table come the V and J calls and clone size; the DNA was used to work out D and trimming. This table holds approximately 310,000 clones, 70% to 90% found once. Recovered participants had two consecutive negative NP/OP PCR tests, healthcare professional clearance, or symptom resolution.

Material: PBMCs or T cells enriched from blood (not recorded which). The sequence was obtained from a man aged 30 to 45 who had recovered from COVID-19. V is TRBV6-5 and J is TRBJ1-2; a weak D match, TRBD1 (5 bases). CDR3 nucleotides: TGTGCCAGCAGGGACAATGCTAACTATGGCTACACCTTC. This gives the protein CASRDNANYGYTF.